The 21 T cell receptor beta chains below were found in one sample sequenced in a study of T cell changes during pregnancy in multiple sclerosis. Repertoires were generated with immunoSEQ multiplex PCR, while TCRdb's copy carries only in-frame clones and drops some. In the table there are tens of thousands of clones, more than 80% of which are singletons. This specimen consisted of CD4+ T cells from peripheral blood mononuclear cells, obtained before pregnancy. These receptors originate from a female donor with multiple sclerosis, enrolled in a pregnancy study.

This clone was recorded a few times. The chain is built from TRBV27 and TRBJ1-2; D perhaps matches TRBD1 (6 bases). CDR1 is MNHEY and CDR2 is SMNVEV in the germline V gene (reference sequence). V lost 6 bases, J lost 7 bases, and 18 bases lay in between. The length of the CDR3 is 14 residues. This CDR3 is CASRTITGLGGYTF. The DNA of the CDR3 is TGTGCCAGCAGAACAATTACAGGGCTGGGTGGCTACACCTTC.

CDR3 DNA sequence: TGTGCCAGCTCACCGACCGGGACTCCTTACGAGCAGTACTTC. This translates into CASSPTGTPYEQYF. J is TRBJ2-7 and V is TRBV18; TRBD2 might be the D (6 bases). The length of the CDR3 is 14 residues. The V gene lost 3 bases and the J gene lost 4 bases, with 13 bases spanning the gap. In germline, CDR1 is KGHSH, CDR2 LQKENI. Full variable domain (outside the CDR3, taken from reference TRBV18 and TRBJ2-7): NAGVMQNPRHLVRRRGQEARLRCSPMKGHSHVYWYRQLPEEGLKFMVYLQKENIIDESGMPKERFSAEFPKEGPSILRIQQVVRGDSAAYFCASSPTGTPYEQYFGPGTRLTVT.

The CDR3 spells CATSEQAKNIQYF. CDR3 coding DNA: TGTGCCACCAGCGAGCAAGCCAAAAACATTCAGTACTTC. J is TRBJ2-4 and V is TRBV15; no reliable D call. V lost 5 bases and J 0 bases, leaving 5 bases between the germline ends. The CDR3 contains 13 residues. CDR1 and CDR2 (germline): LNHNV, YYDKDF (reference sequence).

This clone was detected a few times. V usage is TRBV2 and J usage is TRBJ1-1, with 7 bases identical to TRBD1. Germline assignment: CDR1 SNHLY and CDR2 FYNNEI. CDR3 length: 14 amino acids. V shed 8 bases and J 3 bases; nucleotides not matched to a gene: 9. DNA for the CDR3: TGTGCCAGCGGTCACAGGGGACGGGACACTGAAGCTTTCTTT. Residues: CASGHRGRDTEAFF.

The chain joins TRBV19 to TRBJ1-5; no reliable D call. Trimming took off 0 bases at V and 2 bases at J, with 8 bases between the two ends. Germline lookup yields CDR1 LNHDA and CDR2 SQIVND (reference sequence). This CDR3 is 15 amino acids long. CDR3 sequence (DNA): TGTGCCAGTAGTATAGAACTTTTCCGCAATCAGCCCCAGCATTTT. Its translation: CASSIELFRNQPQHF.

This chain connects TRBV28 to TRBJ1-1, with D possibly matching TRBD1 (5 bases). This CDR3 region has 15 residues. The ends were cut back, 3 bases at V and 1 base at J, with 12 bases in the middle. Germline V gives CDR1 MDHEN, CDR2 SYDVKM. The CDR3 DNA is TGTGCCAGCAGTTTGGGGGGGAGCGGGAACACTGAAGCTTTCTTT. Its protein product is CASSLGGSGNTEAFF.

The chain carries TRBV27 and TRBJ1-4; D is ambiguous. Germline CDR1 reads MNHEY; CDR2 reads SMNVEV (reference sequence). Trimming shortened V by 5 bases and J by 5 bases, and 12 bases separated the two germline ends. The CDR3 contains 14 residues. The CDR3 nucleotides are TGTGCCAGCAGTCCCTGGGAGTCGAATGAAAAACTGTTTTTT. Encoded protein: CASSPWESNEKLFF. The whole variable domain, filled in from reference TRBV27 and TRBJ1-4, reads EAQVTQNPRYLITVTGKKLTVTCSQNMNHEYMSWYRQDPGLGLRQIYYSMNVEVTDKGDVPEGYKVSRKEKRNFPLILESPSPNQTSLYFCASSPWESNEKLFFGSGTQLSVL.

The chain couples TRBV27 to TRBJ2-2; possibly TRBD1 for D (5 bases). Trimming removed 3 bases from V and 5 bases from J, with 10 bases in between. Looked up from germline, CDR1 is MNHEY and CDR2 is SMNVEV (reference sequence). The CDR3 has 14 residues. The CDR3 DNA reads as TGTGCCAGCAGTTTTCAGGGTTTGACCGGGGAGCTGTTTTTT. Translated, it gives CASSFQGLTGELFF.

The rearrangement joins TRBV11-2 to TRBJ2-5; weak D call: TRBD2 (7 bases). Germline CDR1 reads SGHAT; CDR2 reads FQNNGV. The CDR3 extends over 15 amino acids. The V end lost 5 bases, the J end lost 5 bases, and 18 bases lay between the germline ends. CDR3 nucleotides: TGTGCCAGCAGCCTAAGAGGGGGAGGGATCGAGACCCAGTACTTC. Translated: CASSLRGGGIETQYF.

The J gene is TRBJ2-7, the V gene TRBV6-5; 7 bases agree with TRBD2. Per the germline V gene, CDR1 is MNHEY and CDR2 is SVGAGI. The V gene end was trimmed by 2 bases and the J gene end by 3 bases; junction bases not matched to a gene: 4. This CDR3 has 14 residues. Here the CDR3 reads CASSYAGESYEQYF. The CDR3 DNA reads TGTGCCAGCAGTTACGCGGGGGAGAGCTACGAGCAGTACTTC.

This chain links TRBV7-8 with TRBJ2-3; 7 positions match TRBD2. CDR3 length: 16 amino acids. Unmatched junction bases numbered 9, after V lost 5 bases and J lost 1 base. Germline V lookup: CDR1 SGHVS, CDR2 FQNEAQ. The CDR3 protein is CASSPRGGFGTDTQYF. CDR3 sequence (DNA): TGTGCCAGCAGCCCCCGGGGAGGGTTTGGCACAGATACGCAGTATTTT.

The CDR3 nucleotides are TGTGCCAGCAGGGGTACAGGGTTCCCCCAGTACTTC. As protein: CASRGTGFPQYF. The chain combines TRBV28 with TRBJ2-5, with D maybe TRBD1 (6 bases). Trimming pared 6 bases from V and 9 bases from J, leaving 14 bases between. This CDR3 region has 12 residues. Germline-derived CDR1 and CDR2 are MDHEN and SYDVKM. Using reference TRBV28 and TRBJ2-5 for the parts outside the CDR3, the full variable domain is DVKVTQSSRYLVKRTGEKVFLECVQDMDHENMFWYRQDPGLGLRLIYFSYDVKMKEKGDIPEGYSVSREKKERFSLILESASTNQTSMYLCASRGTGFPQYFGPGTRLLVL.

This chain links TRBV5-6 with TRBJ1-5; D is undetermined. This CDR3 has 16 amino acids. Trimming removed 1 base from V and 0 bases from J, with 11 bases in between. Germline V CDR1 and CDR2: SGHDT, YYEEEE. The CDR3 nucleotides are TGTGCCAGCAGCTTGAATCGGGGAAATAGCAATCAGCCCCAGCATTTT. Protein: CASSLNRGNSNQPQHF. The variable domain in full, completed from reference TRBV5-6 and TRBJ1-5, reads DAGVTQSPTHLIKTRGQQVTLRCSPKSGHDTVSWYQQALGQGPQFIFQYYEEEERQRGNFPDRFSGHQFPNYSSELNVNALLLGDSALYLCASSLNRGNSNQPQHFGDGTRLSIL.

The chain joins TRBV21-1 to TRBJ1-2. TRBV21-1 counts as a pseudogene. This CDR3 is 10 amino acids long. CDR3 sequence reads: CANPRYGYTF. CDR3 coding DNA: TGTGCCAACCCGCGGTATGGCTACACCTTC.

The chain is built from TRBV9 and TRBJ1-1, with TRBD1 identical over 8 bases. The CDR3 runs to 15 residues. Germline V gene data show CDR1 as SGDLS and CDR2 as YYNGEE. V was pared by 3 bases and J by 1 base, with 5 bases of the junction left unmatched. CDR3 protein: CASSDRQGQNTEAFF. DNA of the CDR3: TGTGCCAGCAGCGATAGACAGGGGCAGAACACTGAAGCTTTCTTT.

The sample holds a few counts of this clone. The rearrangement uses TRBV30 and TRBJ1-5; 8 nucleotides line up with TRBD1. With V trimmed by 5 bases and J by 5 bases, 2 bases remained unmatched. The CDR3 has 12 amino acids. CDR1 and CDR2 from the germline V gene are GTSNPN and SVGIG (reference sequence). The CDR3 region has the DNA TGTGCCTGGGGACAGGGCGATCAGCCCCAGCATTTT. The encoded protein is CAWGQGDQPQHF.

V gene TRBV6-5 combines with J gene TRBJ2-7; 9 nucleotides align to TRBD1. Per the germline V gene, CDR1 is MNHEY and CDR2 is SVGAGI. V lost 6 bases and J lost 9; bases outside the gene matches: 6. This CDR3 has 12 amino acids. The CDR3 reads CASSLTGGGQYF. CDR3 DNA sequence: TGTGCCAGCAGCCTAACAGGGGGCGGGCAGTACTTC.

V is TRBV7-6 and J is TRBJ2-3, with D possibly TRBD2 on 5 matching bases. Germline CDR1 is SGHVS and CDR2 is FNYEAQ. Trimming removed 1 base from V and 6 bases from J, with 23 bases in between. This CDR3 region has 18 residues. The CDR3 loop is CASSLGPTASRSSDTQYF. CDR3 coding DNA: TGTGCCAGCAGCTTAGGGCCAACCGCTAGCCGATCAAGCGATACGCAGTATTTT. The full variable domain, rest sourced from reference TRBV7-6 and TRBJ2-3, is GAGVSQSPRYKVTKRGQDVALRCDPISGHVSLYWYRQALGQGPEFLTYFNYEAQQDKSGLPNDRFSAERPEGSISTLTIQRTEQRDSAMYRCASSLGPTASRSSDTQYFGPGTRLTVL.

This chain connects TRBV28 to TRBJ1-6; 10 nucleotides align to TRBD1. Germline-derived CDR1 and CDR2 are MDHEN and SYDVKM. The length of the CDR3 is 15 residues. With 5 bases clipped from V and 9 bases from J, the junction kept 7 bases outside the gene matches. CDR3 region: CASSQRTGGISPLHF. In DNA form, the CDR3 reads TGTGCCAGCAGTCAACGGACAGGGGGAATTTCACCCCTCCACTTT.

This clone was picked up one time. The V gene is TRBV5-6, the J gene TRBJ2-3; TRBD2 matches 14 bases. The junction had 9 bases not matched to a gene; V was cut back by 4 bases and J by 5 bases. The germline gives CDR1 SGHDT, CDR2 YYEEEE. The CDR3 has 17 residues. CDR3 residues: CASSPRLAGGRRDTQYF. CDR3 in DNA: TGTGCCAGCAGCCCTCGACTAGCGGGAGGGCGGAGAGATACGCAGTATTTT.

CDR3 in amino acids: CASSESFQPQHF. The CDR3 DNA reads TGTGCCAGCAGTGAAAGCTTTCAGCCCCAGCATTTT. This chain uses TRBV6-1 with TRBJ1-5; D gene uncertain. The CDR3 sequence is 12 residues long. Between the trimmed V and J ends, which lost 2 bases and 6 bases, there was a span of 5 bases. CDR1 and CDR2 (germline): MNHNS, SASEGT.